These 30 T cell receptor beta chains came from one sample sequenced in a study of identical twins (dated by TCRdb to 2016 to 2017). Library prep was done by 5' RACE. These reads were obtained on an Illumina HiSeq 2000. Using fastp trimming at Q25 and MiXCR clonotype assembly, TCRdb reanalyzed the public sequencing data and kept in-frame beta chains. Identical CDR3 proteins give one entry, which carries the most common genes and DNA. The sample table shows 1.5 million to 2 million distinct CDR3 sequences, and around 29% are seen once. The biggest ten clones account for approximately 0.25% of the sample. Sequenced material: cord blood. The source of these receptors is a newborn girl in good health.

The table lists this clonotype with a few counts. The CDR3 DNA reads as TGTGCCAGCAGTGACGGTGTAACTAGGGCTTACAATGAGCAGTTCTTC. Translated, it gives CASSDGVTRAYNEQFF. The chain employs TRBV6-4 and TRBJ2-1; weak D call: TRBD2 (5 bases). Germline V gives CDR1 MRHNA, CDR2 SNTAGT. Trimming took off 2 bases at V and 4 bases at J, with 15 bases between the two ends. The CDR3 covers 16 residues.

The chain couples TRBV5-1 to TRBJ2-7; D uncertain. Trimming removed 7 bases at V and 0 bases at J, with 11 bases between. Germline CDR1 reads SGHRS; CDR2 reads YFSETQ. The CDR3 totals 13 residues. The DNA of the CDR3 is TGCGCCAGCGGTCGGGTGAGCTCCTACGAGCAGTACTTC. Translated: CASGRVSSYEQYF.

The chain joins TRBV20-1 to TRBJ2-5, with TRBD2 identical over 9 bases. CDR1 and CDR2 (germline): DFQATT, SNEGSKA (reference sequence). The CDR3 is 14 residues long. Trimming took 3 bases from V and 1 from J; bases not matched to a gene: 3. This CDR3 is CSARGTSSQETQYF. For the CDR3, the DNA is TGCAGTGCTAGGGGGACTAGCAGCCAAGAGACCCAGTACTTC.

This clonotype appeared a single time. The chain joins TRBV6-1 to TRBJ2-2; perhaps TRBD2 as D (5 bases). Germline V lookup: CDR1 MNHNS, CDR2 SASEGT. This CDR3 has 14 residues. V was clipped by 8 bases and J by 5 bases, with 15 bases between them. The DNA for the CDR3 is TGTGCCAGCGTTCGACTGGGCGGGACCGGGGAGCTGTTTTTT. Translation gives CASVRLGGTGELFF.

There are a few counts of this clonotype. This chain links TRBV20-1 with TRBJ2-7; perhaps TRBD2 as D (6 bases). Trimming cost V 0 bases and J 0 bases, with 12 bases left between them. Germline-derived CDR1 and CDR2 are DFQATT and SNEGSKA (reference sequence). The CDR3 is 15 amino acids. The CDR3 here is CSARDWRGPSYEQYF. CDR3 in DNA: TGCAGTGCTAGAGATTGGAGGGGACCCTCCTACGAGCAGTACTTC.

In its sample, this clonotype was seen many times. This sequence joins TRBV10-3 and TRBJ1-2; D not certain. Germline V gene sequence: CDR1 ENHRY, CDR2 SYGVKD. Trimming removed 2 bases at V and 2 bases at J, with 9 bases between. CDR3 size: 14 residues. CDR3 coding DNA: TGTGCCATCAGTGAGAATTTTGGAAACTATGGCTACACCTTC. It yields the protein CAISENFGNYGYTF.

There are many counts of this clonotype. The V and J genes are TRBV28 and TRBJ2-4; D is possibly TRBD1 or TRBD2 (5 bases each). The J call may not be correct, given that the DNA end is closer to TRBJ2-7. CDR3 length: 12 amino acids. From germline, CDR1 is MDHEN and CDR2 SYDVKM. CDR3: CASSLRGTEQYF. Here the CDR3 DNA reads TGTGCCAGCAGTTTGAGGGGTACCGAGCAGTACTTC.

V and J are TRBV20-1 and TRBJ2-1; no clear D gene. The J call could be wrong; TRBJ2-7 is a better fit for the DNA end. This CDR3 is built from 15 residues. Germline assignment: CDR1 DFQATT and CDR2 SNEGSKA (reference sequence). The CDR3: CSANPPVPPYNEQYF. The CDR3 nucleotides are TGCAGTGCTAACCCCCCAGTACCCCCATACAATGAGCAGTACTTC.

This clonotype was seen a handful of times. The chain combines TRBV5-1 with TRBJ2-3; 7 bases align to TRBD2. Germline CDR1 SGHRS, CDR2 YFSETQ. The CDR3 has 16 amino acids. V lost 0 bases to trimming and J lost 0 bases; unmatched junction nucleotides: 4. The CDR3: CASSLATSVSTDTQYF. The CDR3 DNA is TGCGCCAGCAGCTTGGCCACTAGCGTTAGCACAGATACGCAGTATTTT.

The V call is TRBV5-1, the J call TRBJ2-5; TRBD1 matches at 11 bases. The junction had 11 bases not matched to a gene; V was cut back by 2 bases and J by 11 bases. The CDR3 is 15 residues long. Germline lookup yields CDR1 SGHRS and CDR2 YFSETQ. CDR3 DNA sequence: TGCGCCAGCAGCTTCGGGACAGGGGGTCGGGGTGAGCAGTACTTC. Amino acids: CASSFGTGGRGEQYF.

In the case of this clonotype: An end of the junction differs from the germline gene, which may be a read error. The chain uses TRBV20-1 and TRBJ2-5; TRBD2 aligns across 8 bases. Germline CDR1 and CDR2: DFQATT and SNEGSKA (reference sequence). This CDR3 is built from 15 residues. The CDR3 spells CSASLPSGFQEAQYF. CDR3 sequence (DNA): TGCAGTGCTAGTCTCCCTAGCGGGTTCCAAGAGGCCCAGTACTTC.

This clonotype showed up just a few times. The V call is TRBV24-1, the J call TRBJ1-2; D is perhaps TRBD1 (6 bases). CDR1 is KGHDR, CDR2 SFDVKD, per germline. Trimming took 2 bases from V and 4 from J, leaving 10 bases between them. The CDR3 sequence is 14 residues long. The CDR3 DNA reads as TGTGCCACCAGTGATTCGGGCAGGGGCTATGGCTACACCTTC. Protein sequence: CATSDSGRGYGYTF.

CDR3 bases: TGTGCCAGCAGTCCCACTCCAAGACAGGGAAGTAACTATGGCTACACCTTC. Protein: CASSPTPRQGSNYGYTF. This chain links TRBV28 with TRBJ1-2; 7 nucleotides align to TRBD1. Germline V gene lookup returns CDR1 MDHEN and CDR2 SYDVKM. V trimming: 5 bases; J trimming: 1 base; junction bases outside the gene matches: 13. This CDR3 spans 17 amino acids.

Comment on this clonotype: An end of the junction differs from the germline gene, which may be a read error. This rearrangement joins TRBV20-1 to TRBJ2-1; 7 bases agree with TRBD2. Germline CDR1 is DFQATT and CDR2 is SNEGSKA (reference sequence). CDR3 length: 13 amino acids. The CDR3 bases are TGCGGTGCTAGTATCCTAGCGGACAATGAGCAGTTCTTC. This gives the protein CGASILADNEQFF.

This clonotype came up a few times. The CDR3 sequence is CARSSFGTDTQYF. CDR3 bases: TGTGCCAGGTCTAGTTTCGGCACAGATACGCAGTATTTT. This rearrangement joins TRBV2 to TRBJ2-3; D gene uncertain. There are 13 residues in the CDR3. The V gene lost 9 bases and the J gene lost 1 base, with 11 bases spanning the gap. Germline CDR1 and CDR2: SNHLY and FYNNEI.

This chain uses TRBV12-3 or TRBV12-4 with TRBJ2-5; 13 bases match TRBD2. The CDR3 has 16 amino acids. The ends lost 6 bases at V and 0 bases at J; junction bases unmatched: 4. Here the CDR3 DNA reads TGTGCCAGCAGCAAACTAGCGGGAGGGCACCAAGAGACCCAGTACTTC. Its translation is CASSKLAGGHQETQYF.

The V call is TRBV20-1, the J call TRBJ2-3; 8 bases align to TRBD1. J lost 5 bases, V lost 3 bases, and 16 bases had no gene match. CDR3 length equals 17 residues. The germline gives CDR1 DFQATT, CDR2 SNEGSKA (reference sequence). CDR3 in amino acids: CSASADGRGPQGDTQYF. CDR3 bases: TGCAGTGCTAGCGCGGACGGCAGGGGGCCTCAGGGAGATACGCAGTATTTT.

This clonotype was seen a few times. This chain connects TRBV20-1 to TRBJ2-7, with D unclear. This CDR3 is 13 amino acids long. Germline assignment: CDR1 DFQATT and CDR2 SNEGSKA (reference sequence). V lost 4 bases, J lost 3 bases, and 13 bases lay in between. The CDR3 loop reads CSATFGPHYEQYF. The CDR3 DNA is TGCAGTGCTACATTTGGACCTCACTACGAGCAGTACTTC.

The gene calls are TRBV4-1 and TRBJ1-5; 7 bases are a match to TRBD1. This CDR3 contains 16 residues. Germline V gene data show CDR1 as MGHRA and CDR2 as YSYEKL. V lost 2 bases, J lost 1 base, and 5 bases stayed unmatched. CDR3 amino acids: CASSQLPGQSNQPQHF. CDR3 DNA sequence: TGCGCCAGCAGCCAACTTCCGGGACAGAGCAATCAGCCCCAGCATTTT.

This clonotype came up a few times. V is TRBV3-1 and J is TRBJ2-1; 9 bases are shared with TRBD2. V lost 2 bases, J lost 3 bases, and 11 bases stayed unmatched. The CDR3 is made up of 18 amino acids. The germline gives CDR1 LGHDT, CDR2 YNNKEL (reference sequence). The CDR3 DNA follows: TGTGCCAGCAGCCAACTAGCGGGAAAACAGGCTCTCTACAATGAGCAGTTCTTC. Protein sequence: CASSQLAGKQALYNEQFF.

This chain uses TRBV12-3 or TRBV12-4 with TRBJ1-4; possibly TRBD1 for D (6 bases). The CDR3 extends over 13 amino acids. V shed 8 bases and J shed 4 bases, with 11 bases lying between them. The CDR3 protein is CASGGTNNEKLFF. The CDR3, as DNA: TGTGCCAGCGGCGGGACAAATAATGAAAAACTGTTTTTT.

The rearrangement links TRBV4-2 to TRBJ2-5; 13 bases map to TRBD2. Per the germline V gene, CDR1 is LGHNA and CDR2 is YNFKEQ. The CDR3 covers 17 residues. J lost 4 bases, V lost 0 bases, and 5 bases had no gene match. CDR3 loop: CASSQDPGTSGAETQYF. For the CDR3, the DNA is TGTGCCAGCAGCCAAGACCCAGGGACTAGCGGGGCAGAGACCCAGTACTTC.

This clonotype was counted a few times. This chain joins TRBV3-1 and TRBJ2-4, with 7 bases fitting TRBD2. Germline loops: CDR1 LGHDT, CDR2 YNNKEL (reference sequence). J lost 1 base, V lost 5 bases, and 5 bases had no gene match. The CDR3 is made up of 15 amino acids. CDR3 protein: CASSDGGRAKNIQYF. The CDR3 region has the DNA TGTGCCAGCAGCGACGGGGGGAGGGCCAAAAACATTCAGTACTTC.

Note on this clonotype: A read error may explain this, as a much larger clone is one base away. J is TRBJ2-4 and V is TRBV5-1, with TRBD1 as a possible D gene (6 bases). This CDR3 has 17 amino acids. Per the germline V gene, CDR1 is SGHRS and CDR2 is YFSETQ. CDR3 sequence: CASSLTGQRVTKNIQDF. The CDR3 region has the DNA TGCGCCAGCAGCTTGACCGGACAGAGGGTAACCAAAAACATTCAGGACTTC. Full variable domain (missing parts from reference TRBV5-1 and TRBJ2-4): KAGVTQTPRYLIKTRGQQVTLSCSPISGHRSVSWYQQTPGQGLQFLFEYFSETQRNKGNFPGRFSGRQFSNSRSEMNVSTLELGDSALYLCASSLTGQRVTKNIQDFGAGTRLSVL.

This chain joins TRBV29-1 and TRBJ1-4; D not certain. Trimming stripped 7 bases from V and 7 bases from J, with 16 bases between. Per the germline V gene, CDR1 is SQVTM and CDR2 is ANQGSEA. The CDR3 sequence is 13 residues long. The CDR3 DNA reads as TGCAGCGCTGGTAGGACTAGTGGTGAAAAACTGTTTTTT. It specifies CSAGRTSGEKLFF.

The chain combines TRBV20-1 with TRBJ2-3; 10 positions agree with TRBD2. There are 17 residues in the CDR3. The V gene's germline CDR1 is DFQATT and CDR2 SNEGSKA (reference sequence). Trimming cost V 0 bases and J 1 base; bases outside gene matches: 7. In DNA form, the CDR3 reads TGCAGTGCTAGAGATTTCGCTAGCGGGAGTCGCACAGATACGCAGTATTTT. Translating it yields CSARDFASGSRTDTQYF.

This clonotype occurred many times. This sequence joins TRBV4-2 and TRBJ2-7; D not resolved. Trimming removed 0 bases from V and 2 bases from J, with 14 bases in between. Germline V gene lookup returns CDR1 LGHNA and CDR2 YNFKEQ. CDR3 length: 16 amino acids. This chain's CDR3 is CASSQDQRTRAYEQYF. CDR3 nucleotides: TGTGCCAGCAGCCAAGATCAGAGGACCCGGGCCTACGAGCAGTACTTC.

The rearrangement links TRBV6-1 to TRBJ1-5, with TRBD1 identical over 9 bases. CDR1 is MNHNS, CDR2 SASEGT, per germline. The V and J ends lost 6 bases and 1 base, in that order; junction bases with no gene match: 7. The CDR3 covers 16 residues. The CDR3 DNA is TGTGCCAGCAGCCTACAGGGGGCAGAGAGCAATCAGCCCCAGCATTTT. It is translated as CASSLQGAESNQPQHF.

The sample holds a few counts of this clonotype. This could be a read error, since a much larger clone is one nucleotide away. The rearrangement links TRBV4-2 to TRBJ1-1; no definite D call. V dropped 0 bases and J dropped 3 bases, with 5 bases sitting between them. The CDR3 sequence is 13 residues long. Germline V CDR1 and CDR2: LGHNA, YNFKEQ. CDR3 protein: CASSQDSDTEAFF. The DNA for the CDR3 is TGTGCCAGCAGCCAAGACAGTGACACTGAAGCTTTCTTT.

The CDR3 sequence is CASGHWGQLGSPLHF. CDR3 nucleotide sequence: TGTGCCAGCGGCCACTGGGGACAGTTGGGCTCACCCCTCCACTTT. The chain recombines TRBV27 with TRBJ1-6; TRBD1 matches at 7 bases. Germline lookup yields CDR1 MNHEY and CDR2 SMNVEV (reference sequence). Trimming at V came to 8 bases and at J to 10 bases, leaving 14 bases not matched to a gene. The CDR3 has 15 residues.